This TCR beta chain was captured in a study of blood T cell repertoires in COVID-19 (dated by TCRdb to the early 2020s). Background on the whole study: Samples from collaborators originated in the United States, Italy and Spain and spanned both the acute and convalescent phases of COVID-19. Nearly every sample came with metadata listing a de-identified subject ID, COVID-19 status, age in years and sex. Deeply sampled blood TCRbeta repertoires from subjects exposed to, actively infected with, or recovered from COVID-19 were included in the dataset. The repertoires were released in a freely available public database meant as a resource for research on the immune response to SARS-CoV-2. The material from the prospective study consisted of cDNA or gDNA derived from T cells, B-cell-depleted T cells, or PBMCs. HLA class I and class II types, where available, came from metadata supplied by the sample provider rather than from assay-based typing. The samples were drawn from the first 160 participants of the ongoing ImmuneRACE study and from 1,254 subjects provided by 6 global collaborators.

The collaborating institutions used their own protocols to collect whole blood in K2EDTA tubes. Collaborator samples were shipped for TCRbeta analysis as frozen whole blood, isolated PBMCs, or DNA extracted from either sample type. The study at large found these results: How much clinical and demographic metadata was included differed by source and by participant, and the metadata was provided uncurated.

A remark on this clone: What antigen it recognizes has not been identified. No base qualities exist here, and no much larger clone lies one base off it.

TCRbeta CDR3 regions were amplified from genomic DNA using the immunoSEQ Assay, a bias-controlled multiplex PCR. The paper's data handling went like this. The number of nucleated cells in each sample was estimated by amplification of reference gene primers within the assay. To quantify the absolute abundance of each unique TCRbeta CDR3 rearrangement, sequence reads were collapsed and filtered. For each sample, productive Simpson clonality was calculated as the square root of Simpson's diversity index over productive rearrangements. Drawn from immuneACCESS, this table holds only the in-frame rearrangements with V and J called that TCRdb kept. Clones are partly lost; checked studies trace under half to an unresolved V gene and leave the rest unexplained. V, J and clone size are those of that table, while D and trimming were read from the DNA. The sample table records tens of thousands of clones; roughly 78% of these occur just once. Roughly 7.3% of the sample comes from the top ten.

Sequencing was done on a sample of peripheral blood. This clonotype was sampled from a human donor in a cohort sampled during active COVID-19.

The CDR3 region: CSATSGSNPRSQLGYGYTF. The DNA reads TGCAGCGCAACCAGCGGGTCAAACCCCAGGAGCCAACTAGGCTATGGCTACACCTTC. Here the chain combines TRBV29-1 and TRBJ1-2, with the D gene uncertain. CDR1 and CDR2 are drawn from the germline V gene: SQVTM, ANQGSEA. The germline ends are 34 bases apart after V is trimmed by 7 bases and J by 4 bases. The CDR3 runs 19 residues from the cysteine to the phenylalanine. Just the 57-base CDR3 DNA is kept, in frame starting at base 1.